Listed below are T cell receptor beta chains from one sample, sequenced in a study of blood T cells in healthy people across ages. TCRdb independently ran MiXCR on the 5' RACE reads; one entry per CDR3 protein. The sample records 2 million or so distinct CDR3 sequences, 40% to 55% being singletons. Sequenced sample: blood. These receptors came from a woman in her 40s in good health. The CDR3 runs from the conserved cysteine through the conserved F or W. Fields, in order: clone size, D gene, V gene, J gene, CDR3 DNA, CDR3 protein. The D gene is left open where the match is weak. For some rows the clone size is stated as once, few or many, or as a class when expanded; others skip it.

few	-	TRBV7-9	TRBJ2-7	TGTGCCAGCAGCCGCGGGACAGTCGGCGAGCAGTACTTC	CASSRGTVGEQYF
few	TRBD2	TRBV27	TRBJ2-3	TGTGCCAGCAGCCTACTAGCGGGGGCTCAGGATACGCAGTATTTT	CASSLLAGAQDTQYF
-	TRBD1	TRBV5-1	TRBJ1-1	TGCGCCAGCAGCTCCGGACAGGGGGCTGATGAAGCTTTCTTT	CASSSGQGADEAFF
-	-	TRBV6-1	TRBJ1-2	TGCGCCAGCAGTGAATGGGAGGGAATCTATGGCTACACCTTC	CASSEWEGIYGYTF
-	TRBD1	TRBV29-1	TRBJ2-3	TGCAGCACGCTGTCGGGGACAGGTTCAGATACGCAGTATTTT	CSTLSGTGSDTQYF
once	-	TRBV28	TRBJ1-5	TGTGCCAGCAGTTTATCGCCCCTGGCTGGTGAGCCCCAGCATTTT	CASSLSPLAGEPQHF
few	-	TRBV7-8	TRBJ2-7	TGTGCCAGCAGCTCATCATCCACCTACGAGCAGTACTTC	CASSSSSTYEQYF
few	-	TRBV7-3	TRBJ2-3	TGTGCCGCAGGGGGGACAGATACGCAGTATTTT	CAAGGTDTQYF
-	-	TRBV4-1	TRBJ2-6	TGCGCCAGCAGCCAAAACCAGGGGGACTTTAGGGCCAACGTCCTGACTTTC	CASSQNQGDFRANVLTF
-	TRBD1	TRBV29-1	TRBJ2-1	TGCAGCGTCTTACGACAGGGGAGGACCTACAATGAGCAGTTCTTC	CSVLRQGRTYNEQFF
few	TRBD1	TRBV12-3/TRBV12-4	TRBJ2-1	TGTGCCAGCATCCGCGACAGGGCTAGCTCCTACAATGAGCAGTTCTTC	CASIRDRASSYNEQFF
few	-	TRBV7-9	TRBJ1-1	TGTGCCAGCAGCTTAGACGGTTGGGGCCGTTTGAACACTGAAGCTTTCTTT	CASSLDGWGRLNTEAFF
-	-	TRBV27	TRBJ1-2	TGTGCCAGCAGTTTTAGGGGGGCGAGAGGCTACACCTTC	CASSFRGARGYTF
-	-	TRBV29-1	TRBJ2-7	TGCAGCGTTGAAACTGCTCACACTGCAACCTACGAGCAGTACTTC	CSVETAHTATYEQYF
few	-	TRBV20-1	TRBJ2-5	TGCAGTGCTGGAGCGACCCAGTACTTC	CSAGATQYF
-	TRBD1	TRBV6-1	TRBJ1-2	TGTGCCAGCATCCGGACAGGGTCCTATGGCTACACCTTC	CASIRTGSYGYTF
few	-	TRBV7-2	TRBJ2-3	TGTGCCAGCAGCTTCGGGACTGGGGGCACAGATACGCAGTATTTT	CASSFGTGGTDTQYF
-	-	TRBV6-2/TRBV6-3	TRBJ2-1	TGTGCCAGCAGTTACTACAGTACCTACAATGAGCAGTTCTTC	CASSYYSTYNEQFF
few	-	TRBV20-1	TRBJ2-5	TGCAGTGCTAGAGATCCTGCGAGCGTGGAGACCCAGTACTTC	CSARDPASVETQYF
-	-	TRBV12-3/TRBV12-4	TRBJ1-4	TGTGCCAGCAGTCCCCGAAACACGATGAGGGGTGAAAAACTGTTTTTT	CASSPRNTMRGEKLFF
-	-	TRBV6-6	TRBJ2-5	TGTGCCAGCAGTGCCATGACAGGGAGGGAGACCCAGTACTTC	CASSAMTGRETQYF
-	-	TRBV9	TRBJ1-1	TGTGCCAGCAGCGTAGGTCGGGGGAAGAACACTGAAGCTTTCTTT	CASSVGRGKNTEAFF
-	-	TRBV28	TRBJ2-2	TGTGCCAGCAGTGAAACAGGACCCCGGATGACCGGGGAGCTGTTTTTT	CASSETGPRMTGELFF
-	TRBD2	TRBV4-2	TRBJ2-7	TGTGCCAGCAGTCCTACTGCGAGGCGGGGGGCCGGAAACGAGCAGTACTTC	CASSPTARRGAGNEQYF
-	-	TRBV29-1	TRBJ2-3	TGCAGCATTGATGGGTTTAGCGGTAGCACAGATACGCAGTATTTT	CSIDGFSGSTDTQYF
-	-	TRBV9	TRBJ2-3	TGTGCCAGCAGCGAAAGCATCACAGATACGCAGTATTTT	CASSESITDTQYF
-	TRBD2	TRBV6-2/TRBV6-3	TRBJ2-7	TGTGCCAGCAGTGCCGGGTGGGGGGGAACCTACGAGCAGTACTTC	CASSAGWGGTYEQYF
-	-	TRBV28	TRBJ1-2	TGTGCCAGCAGTAAAACAGGGAGGGAGTATGGCTACACCTTC	CASSKTGREYGYTF
-	-	TRBV7-8	TRBJ2-5	TGTGCCAGCAGAAACGCTAGGGGAAATGGAGAGACCCAGTACTTC	CASRNARGNGETQYF
-	-	TRBV29-1	TRBJ2-7	TGCAGCGTTACATGGGGCTCCTACGAGCAGTACTTC	CSVTWGSYEQYF
-	TRBD1	TRBV5-1	TRBJ1-2	TGCGCCAGCAGCCGGCTGACAGGGGAATATGGCTACACCTTC	CASSRLTGEYGYTF
few	-	TRBV4-1	TRBJ1-5	TGCGCCAGCAGCCTTTATCAGGGCCCAAATCAGCCCCAGCATTTT	CASSLYQGPNQPQHF
few	-	TRBV7-2	TRBJ2-5	TGTGCCAGCAGCCGTTCAAGGAGGGCCGCGGAGACCCAGTACTTC	CASSRSRRAAETQYF
-	TRBD1	TRBV7-2	TRBJ1-1	TGTGCCAGCAGCTCCGGGACAGGGACGACTGAAGCTTTCTTT	CASSSGTGTTEAFF
-	TRBD2	TRBV6-5	TRBJ2-3	TGTGCCAGCAGTCGCAGCGGGGGGCGGGCAGATACGCAGTATTTT	CASSRSGGRADTQYF
once	-	TRBV3-1	TRBJ2-3	TGTGCCAGCAGTCTTGCGGGCCGTGGCGGGGGCGCAGATACGCAGTATTTT	CASSLAGRGGGADTQYF
few	-	TRBV9	TRBJ2-6	TGTGCCAGCAGCGTAGGGGTAGGAACAGGGAGCTCTGGGGCCAACGTCCTGACTTTC	CASSVGVGTGSSGANVLTF
-	-	TRBV28	TRBJ2-7	TGTGCCAGCAGTCCCCTCGAGCGTGGGGGTCCGACCTACGAGCAGTACTTC	CASSPLERGGPTYEQYF
-	TRBD1	TRBV6-2/TRBV6-3	TRBJ1-1	TGTGCCAGCAGGGGGACAGCGCCGAACACTGAAGCTTTCTTT	CASRGTAPNTEAFF
-	-	TRBV4-3	TRBJ2-3	TGCGCCAGCAGCCAAGGGGAGGGGGGGCCAGATACGCAGTATTTT	CASSQGEGGPDTQYF
-	TRBD2	TRBV20-1	TRBJ2-5	TGCAGTGCTAGTAAAGCGGGGGACCGTAAAGAGACCCAGTACTTC	CSASKAGDRKETQYF
-	-	TRBV20-1	TRBJ2-7	TGCAGTGCTAGAGCCAGGGACCACTCCTACGAGCAGTACTTC	CSARARDHSYEQYF
-	-	TRBV5-5	TRBJ2-5	TGTGCCAGCAGCCGTCGGGCAGACCAAGAGACCCAGTACTTC	CASSRRADQETQYF
-	-	TRBV7-9	TRBJ2-5	TGTGCCAGCAGCTTAGGCAGAGGGACCGAAGAGACCCAGTACTTC	CASSLGRGTEETQYF
few	-	TRBV2	TRBJ2-7	TGTGCCAGCAGTGAATCCCAGGGGTCCTACGAGCAGTACTTC	CASSESQGSYEQYF
few	TRBD2	TRBV20-1	TRBJ2-1	TGCAGTGCACCGTCGGGGGGGACTTCCAAGAATGAGCAGTTCTTC	CSAPSGGTSKNEQFF
-	TRBD1	TRBV12-3/TRBV12-4	TRBJ1-2	TGTGCCAACAGGAAGGACAGGTTAGAGGCTGGCTACACCTTC	CANRKDRLEAGYTF
-	-	TRBV20-1	TRBJ2-5	TGCAGTGCCCGAAAGAGGGAGACCCAGTACTTC	CSARKRETQYF
few	TRBD2	TRBV7-2	TRBJ2-3	TGTGCCAGCAGCTTAAGAACTAGCGGGGGGTGGGCAGATACGCAGTATTTT	CASSLRTSGGWADTQYF
-	-	TRBV5-8	TRBJ2-1	TGTGCCAGCCCAAATCGACCAGATGTCCAGGAGGGGTACAATGAGCAGTTCTTC	CASPNRPDVQEGYNEQFF
-	-	TRBV28	TRBJ1-5	TGTGCCAGCAGCCCAAGGGGTTTGAACAATCAGCCCCAGCATTTT	CASSPRGLNNQPQHF
few	-	TRBV10-3	TRBJ1-2	TGTGCCATCAAGGACCCACCCTATGGCTACACCTTC	CAIKDPPYGYTF
-	TRBD2	TRBV9	TRBJ2-1	TGTGCCAGCAGCGTAGTGGGACTAGCCACTGAGCAGTTCTTC	CASSVVGLATEQFF